This T cell receptor beta chain was sequenced in a study of post-analysis software for immune sequencing data. Whole-study findings and limits: Among a few TRBV segments more frequent in patients than controls were TRBV5-6, TRBV5-1 and TRBV20-1.

CDR3 length equals 16 residues. Germline-derived CDR1 and CDR2 are DFQATT and SNEGSKA (reference sequence). After removal of 0 bases from V and 7 bases from J, the junction contained 11 bases not matched to a gene. In regard to this clonotype: No antigen is known for it.

The TCR beta cDNA libraries carried unique molecular identifiers. With roughly 0.85 to 11 million T cells as the source, approximately 450,000 cDNA molecules resulted. One entry per CDR3 protein results from TCRdb running MiXCR on the PCR reads. The sample consists of fewer than 550,000 distinct CDR3 sequences, around 31% of them appearing once. The source of this sequence is a girl younger than 18 with multiple sclerosis. Source material: blood. This rearrangement joins TRBV20-1 to TRBJ2-1; 8 bases line up with TRBD2. The CDR3 loop is CSARDPRGGEGNEQFF. CDR3 bases: TGCAGTGCTAGAGATCCCCGGGGGGGCGAAGGAAATGAGCAGTTCTTC.